A selection of T cell receptor beta chains follows, all from one sample in a study of blood T cells in healthy people across ages. TCRdb reprocessed the 5' RACE reads via MiXCR and lists one record per CDR3 protein. This table holds under 700,000 distinct CDR3 sequences, less than 25% found once. This sample also appeared in a second study, on T cells of mothers and their children.

The source material was blood. These receptors all stem from a boy aged 10-17 years in good health. Both conserved end residues are part of each CDR3. D genes are given only for firm matches. Clone size is given for some rows only: seen once, a few or many times, or a class if the clone is expanded.

D gene | clone size | J gene | V gene | CDR3 DNA | CDR3 protein
TRBD2 | many | TRBJ2-1 | TRBV4-1 | TGCGCCAGCAGCCTTTTACTTAGCGGGGATGAGCAGTTCTTC | CASSLLLSGDEQFF
NA | NA | TRBJ1-4 | TRBV7-2 | TGTGCCAGCAGCTTGTGGGGCAGGGGAGAACAGAATGAAAAACTGTTTTTT | CASSLWGRGEQNEKLFF
TRBD2 | NA | TRBJ2-5 | TRBV10-3 | TGTGCCATCAGTGAGTCGAAACTAGCGGGGCGACAAGAGACCCAGTACTTC | CAISESKLAGRQETQYF
NA | few | TRBJ1-3 | TRBV20-1 | TGCAGTGCTAGTTTCTCTTTCGGTCGCTCTGGAAACACCATATATTTT | CSASFSFGRSGNTIYF
TRBD2 | NA | TRBJ2-7 | TRBV20-1 | TGCAGTGCTAGTTCTAGCGGGCTTAACGAGCAGTACTTC | CSASSSGLNEQYF
NA | NA | TRBJ2-7 | TRBV7-8 | TGTGCCAGCAGCTTAGGCGTCGGGTCGCACGAGCAGTACTTC | CASSLGVGSHEQYF
TRBD1 | many | TRBJ2-1 | TRBV7-2 | TGTGCCAGCAGACTCCCGGGACAGGGGAAGAATGAGCAGTTCTTC | CASRLPGQGKNEQFF
NA | few | TRBJ2-7 | TRBV15 | TGTGCCACCAGCAGAGTTACCCCGGTAATAGGGCTCTTTTTCTCCTACGAGCAGTACTTC | CATSRVTPVIGLFFSYEQYF
TRBD2 | NA | TRBJ2-1 | TRBV7-6 | TGTGCCAGCAGCTTAGAAGCGGGGGGGCTGTGCAATGAGCAGTTCTTC | CASSLEAGGLCNEQFF
NA | few | TRBJ1-1 | TRBV2 | TGTGCCAGCAGAGGCAGGGGATGGACTGAAGCTTTCTTT | CASRGRGWTEAFF
NA | few | TRBJ2-1 | TRBV4-2 | TGTGCCAGCAGCCAACTATTCAGCTCCTACAATGAGCAGTTCTTC | CASSQLFSSYNEQFF
TRBD2 | few | TRBJ2-5 | TRBV20-1 | TGCAGTGCTAGAGCGGGAGGAGTGGGAGAGACCCAGTACTTC | CSARAGGVGETQYF
NA | few | TRBJ2-7 | TRBV29-1 | TGCAGCGTGACGGGGGCCAGCTACGAGCAGTACTTC | CSVTGASYEQYF
TRBD1 | NA | TRBJ1-1 | TRBV7-9 | TGTGCCAGCAGCTTAGTTTTGGACAGGGGGCGTGAGGCTTTCTTT | CASSLVLDRGREAFF
NA | many | TRBJ1-1 | TRBV19 | TGTGCCAGCAGTCGAGGGATGAACACTGAAGCTTTCTTT | CASSRGMNTEAFF
NA | NA | TRBJ1-2 | TRBV3-1 | TGTGCCAGCAGCCAAGCCTACCGACGGAACTATGGCTACACCTTC | CASSQAYRRNYGYTF
NA | few | TRBJ1-1 | TRBV29-1 | TGCAGTTATATCAATAGGATTGAAGCTTTCTTT | CSYINRIEAFF
NA | few | TRBJ2-5 | TRBV9 | TGTGCCAGCAGCGTAGAGGGGGGGCGTCAAGAGACCCAGTACTTC | CASSVEGGRQETQYF
NA | many | TRBJ2-6 | TRBV20-1 | TGCAGTGCTAGAAACCCGGACGGATCCTCTGGGGCCAACGTCCTGACTTTC | CSARNPDGSSGANVLTF